The 8 T cell receptor beta chains listed next were all sequenced from one sample in a study of T cell therapy after organ transplantation. No antigen has been identified for these receptors. Time point of the sample: 20-29 weeks after completion of therapy. Sequencing used immunoSEQ multiplex PCR; TCRdb keeps in-frame clones, though not all of them. The sample includes roughly 20,000 clones, 84% of them seen just once. This specimen consisted of CD8+ T cells from blood, obtained after autologous CMV-specific T cell therapy. The receptors stem from a human patient who had received a solid organ transplant and had CMV disease. The graft donor may be the source of some T cells.

In regard to this clone: A read error may produce the germline difference seen at one junction end. Here the CDR3 reads CASSLGTGYMETQYF. The CDR3 nucleotides are TGTGCCAGCAGCCTAGGGACAGGGTACATGGAGACCCAGTACTTC. The rearrangement joins TRBV13 to TRBJ2-5; TRBD1 aligns across 9 bases. Germline V gene lookup returns CDR1 PRHDT and CDR2 FYEKMQ (reference sequence). The CDR3 contains 15 residues. Full variable domain (rest looked up from reference TRBV13 and TRBJ2-5): AAGVIQSPRHLIKEKRETATLKCYPIPRHDTVYWYQQGPGQDPQFLISFYEKMQSDKGSIPDRFSAQQFSDYHSELNMSSLELGDSALYFCASSLGTGYMETQYFGPGTRLLVL.

V is TRBV28 and J is TRBJ1-3; D perhaps matches TRBD1 (5 bases). The V end lost 6 bases, the J end lost 6 bases, and 15 bases lay between the germline ends. Germline loops: CDR1 MDHEN, CDR2 SYDVKM. The CDR3 covers 14 residues. The CDR3 DNA reads as TGTGCCAGCAGCTTGGGGGACGGTTTAAACACCATATATTTT. Protein sequence: CASSLGDGLNTIYF.

The chain has TRBV27 and TRBJ1-1; D remains ambiguous. CDR3 length: 11 residues. Germline values: CDR1 MNHEY, CDR2 SMNVEV (reference sequence). V lost 4 bases, J lost 1 base, and 1 base lay in between. CDR3 nucleotide sequence: TGTGCCAGCAGTTCGAACACTGAAGCTTTCTTT. Its protein product is CASSSNTEAFF.

The chain couples TRBV29-1 to TRBJ2-5; TRBD1 or TRBD2 may be the D gene (5 bases each). Germline lookup yields CDR1 SQVTM and CDR2 ANQGSEA. V lost 7 bases, J lost 2 bases, and 14 bases lay in between. The CDR3 contains 13 residues. CDR3 sequence (DNA): TGCAGCGCTGAGGGGCTATGGCAAGAGACCCAGTACTTC. Its protein product is CSAEGLWQETQYF.

J is TRBJ2-5 and V is TRBV2; 12 positions agree with TRBD2. The trim removed 5 bases at V and 2 bases at J, leaving 6 bases unmatched. CDR1 SNHLY and CDR2 FYNNEI come from the germline V gene. The CDR3 is made up of 16 amino acids. This CDR3 is CASSTPSGGEQETQYF. The CDR3 DNA sequence: TGTGCCAGCAGTACCCCTAGCGGGGGGGAACAAGAGACCCAGTACTTC.

This clone came up once. The gene calls are TRBV12-5 and TRBJ2-3; D is possibly TRBD2 (6 bases). Germline V gives CDR1 LGHNT, CDR2 FRNRAP. The CDR3 totals 15 residues. Trimming cost V 2 bases and J 4 bases, with 13 bases left between them. The CDR3 coding sequence is TGTGCTAGTGGTTTGTCGTACGGGACTGCAGATACGCAGTATTTT. It specifies CASGLSYGTADTQYF.

This clone has only a few counts. The chain combines TRBV6-5 with TRBJ1-2; D is possibly TRBD1 (5 bases). V was pared by 6 bases and J by 5 bases, with 16 bases between. Germline V gives CDR1 MNHEY, CDR2 SVGAGI. The CDR3 runs to 14 residues. This CDR3 reads CASSAGGVRYGYTF. DNA for the CDR3: TGTGCCAGCAGCGCCGGGGGGGTCCGTTATGGCTACACCTTC.

The chain couples TRBV7-6 to TRBJ2-7; a weak D match, TRBD2 (5 bases). The CDR3 totals 12 residues. Per the germline V gene, CDR1 is SGHVS and CDR2 is FNYEAQ. V lost 7 bases and J lost 6, with 13 bases in between. DNA of the CDR3: TGTGCCAGCAAATCACTAGGAAGCGAGCAGTACTTC. It codes for CASKSLGSEQYF.